This T cell receptor (beta chain) was obtained from a study of identical twins. Notes on the study in general: High-abundance cord blood beta clonotypes had fewer insertions; memory repertoires showed none.

Template switching added a universal primer binding site, and final cDNA carried unique molecular identifiers. TCRdb fed the 5' RACE reads into MiXCR, producing one record per CDR3 protein. Among some 200,000 distinct CDR3 sequences listed, roughly 7.5% were seen once. This CDR3 comprises 13 residues. The germline V gene has CDR1 SGDLS and CDR2 YYNGEE. V was cut by 0 bases and J by 6 bases, with 7 bases left in between. This clonotype has a handful of counts. Its antigen is undetermined. The data also belong to a second study, concerning yellow fever vaccine responses in identical twins.

The TCR comes from a woman between 18 and 29 years old in good health. The J gene is TRBJ2-1, the V gene TRBV9; weak D call: TRBD1 (5 bases). The source material was memory (CD45RO+) T cells sorted from blood. CDR3 sequence reads: CASSVGGTNEQFF. CDR3 in DNA: TGTGCCAGCAGCGTAGGGGGCACCAATGAGCAGTTCTTC.